Below are 23 T cell receptor beta chains sequenced from a single sample in a study of Graves' ophthalmopathy and Graves' hyperthyroidism. RNA transcripts were the template, and TCR beta CDR3 regions were amplified from them. After a first-round RT-PCR with HTBI primers, a second-round multiplex PCR was run. TCRdb reanalysed the multiplex PCR reads using MiXCR and keeps one entry per CDR3 protein. The profile shows roughly 500,000 distinct CDR3 sequences, 14% of them singletons. Sequencing was carried out using blood. The receptors were sampled from a woman aged 30 to 39 with Graves' ophthalmopathy.

This clonotype was seen many times. The CDR3 spells CASSVGQGLGNSPLHF. As DNA, the CDR3 is TGTGCCAGCAGTGTTGGACAGGGGCTGGGAAATTCACCCCTCCACTTT. The chain recombines TRBV6-1 with TRBJ1-6; 9 nucleotides agree with TRBD1. Germline CDR1 MNHNS, CDR2 SASEGT. V shed 4 bases and J 7 bases; nucleotides not matched to a gene: 8. The CDR3 has 16 amino acids.

This clonotype showed up many times. The V and J genes are TRBV11-2 and TRBJ1-6; D gene uncertain. The CDR3 has 14 amino acids. Germline lookup yields CDR1 SGHAT and CDR2 FQNNGV. V lost 6 bases and J 6 bases, leaving 12 bases between the germline ends. The CDR3 protein is CASRETESNSPLHF. CDR3 nucleotide sequence: TGTGCCAGCAGGGAGACGGAGAGTAATTCACCCCTCCACTTT.

This clonotype was detected many times. The rearrangement uses TRBV28 and TRBJ1-5; tentative D call: TRBD1 (5 bases). The CDR3 loop spans 13 amino acids. Germline V gives CDR1 MDHEN, CDR2 SYDVKM. Trimming took off 7 bases at V and 5 bases at J, with 12 bases between the two ends. The CDR3 DNA sequence: TGTGCCAGCACCGAAAGGGGTTATCAGCCCCAGCATTTT. Protein sequence: CASTERGYQPQHF.

The sample holds many counts of this clonotype. The rearrangement uses TRBV12-3 or TRBV12-4 and TRBJ1-5, with 8 nucleotides matching TRBD1. The CDR3 extends over 16 amino acids. V lost 3 bases to trimming and J lost 1 base; unmatched junction nucleotides: 5. CDR3 loop: CASSLDRAISNQPQHF. The CDR3 coding sequence is TGTGCCAGCAGTTTGGACAGGGCGATAAGCAATCAGCCCCAGCATTTT.

The genes are TRBV30 and TRBJ1-1; the D is unclear. The germline gives CDR1 GTSNPN, CDR2 SVGIG (reference sequence). Trimming took 4 bases from V and 5 from J, leaving 8 bases between them. There are 11 residues in the CDR3. The chain's CDR3 is CAWTFRTEAFF. The CDR3 region has the DNA TGTGCCTGGACTTTTCGGACTGAAGCTTTCTTT.

This clonotype was recorded a few times. The rearrangement uses TRBV9 and TRBJ2-7; 8 bases map to TRBD1. V shed 1 base and J 0 bases; nucleotides not matched to a gene: 12. The CDR3 length is 18 residues. The germline V gene encodes CDR1 SGDLS and CDR2 YYNGEE. The CDR3 is CASSVTPSTGAGSYEQYF. In DNA form, the CDR3 reads TGTGCCAGCAGCGTAACCCCCTCGACAGGGGCCGGCTCCTACGAGCAGTACTTC.

This clonotype showed up just once. A read error may explain this, as a much larger clone is one base away. The chain combines TRBV9 with TRBJ1-1; D is possibly TRBD1 (6 bases). CDR1 SGDLS and CDR2 YYNGEE come from the germline V gene. This CDR3 comprises 17 residues. CDR3 nucleotide sequence: TGTACCAGCAGCGTAGGTGGGACAAGGAGTTTGAACACTGAAGCTTTCTTT. Protein sequence: CTSSVGGTRSLNTEAFF.

The sample holds many counts of this clonotype. The chain recombines TRBV28 with TRBJ1-2; TRBD1 matches 11 bases. The CDR3 sequence is 15 residues long. Germline trimming cut 3 bases from V and 7 bases from J; bases unmatched to any gene: 7. Germline V gene data show CDR1 as MDHEN and CDR2 as SYDVKM. The CDR3 reads CASSLVDRGLGGYTF. CDR3 DNA sequence: TGTGCCAGCAGTTTGGTGGACAGGGGGCTTGGTGGCTACACCTTC.

This clonotype has ten or more counts. V and J are TRBV7-8 and TRBJ1-6; D is unclear. Germline assignment: CDR1 SGHVS and CDR2 FQNEAQ. The CDR3 is 12 residues long. Trimming cost V 5 bases and J 10 bases, with 9 bases left between them. CDR3 amino acids: CASSRYLSPLHF. For the CDR3, the DNA is TGTGCCAGCAGCCGGTATTTATCACCCCTCCACTTT.

The gene calls are TRBV12-3 or TRBV12-4 and TRBJ2-2; tentatively, D is TRBD2 (6 bases). This CDR3 comprises 14 residues. V lost 11 bases, J lost 0 bases, and 13 bases lay in between. The CDR3 coding sequence is TGTGCCGGAACGCGGGACGCGAACACCGGGGAGCTGTTTTTT. This translates into CAGTRDANTGELFF.

This sequence joins TRBV12-3 or TRBV12-4 and TRBJ2-5, with D perhaps matching TRBD1 (5 bases). The ends were cut back, 5 bases at V and 0 bases at J, with 16 bases in the middle. The CDR3 consists of 16 residues. CDR3 coding DNA: TGTGCCAGCAGTGGGTTTGGGGCGGATTACCAAGAGACCCAGTACTTC. Amino acid sequence: CASSGFGADYQETQYF.

The chain joins TRBV5-1 to TRBJ1-1, with D perhaps TRBD1 (5 bases). From germline, CDR1 is SGHRS and CDR2 YFSETQ. The V end was cut by 2 bases, the J end by 3 bases, with 14 bases between. The CDR3 has 15 residues. For the CDR3, the DNA is TGCGCCAGCAGCTTAATGGGGCAGATTGACACTGAAGCTTTCTTT. It codes for CASSLMGQIDTEAFF.

This clonotype was seen many times. The chain combines TRBV15 with TRBJ2-7; D gene unclear. Germline V gene data show CDR1 as LNHNV and CDR2 as YYDKDF (reference sequence). This CDR3 comprises 13 residues. V was trimmed by 6 bases and J by 0 bases, leaving 9 bases between them. The DNA of the CDR3 is TGTGCCACCAGTCTGCGCCTCTCCTACGAGCAGTACTTC. This codes for CATSLRLSYEQYF. Filled out from reference TRBV15 and TRBJ2-7, the complete variable domain reads DAMVIQNPRYQVTQFGKPVTLSCSQTLNHNVMYWYQQKSSQAPKLLFHYYDKDFNNEADTPDNFQSRRPNTSFCFLDIRSPGLGDTAMYLCATSLRLSYEQYFGPGTRLTVT.

V usage is TRBV11-2 and J usage is TRBJ1-6; D gene unclear. Trimming removed 1 base at V and 13 bases at J, with 8 bases between. CDR1 is SGHAT, CDR2 FQNNGV, per germline. The CDR3 totals 12 residues. The CDR3 sequence is CASSLVPGPLHF. For the CDR3, the DNA is TGTGCCAGCAGCTTAGTGCCCGGGCCCCTCCACTTT.

This clonotype was picked up a small number of times. This chain uses TRBV6-5 with TRBJ1-1, with unresolved D. The CDR3 contains 13 residues. Trimming took off 2 bases at V and 10 bases at J, with 14 bases between the two ends. In germline, CDR1 is MNHEY, CDR2 SVGAGI. CDR3 protein: CASSYRDGRAAFF. The CDR3 DNA sequence: TGTGCCAGCAGTTACCGCGACGGCCGTGCAGCTTTCTTT.

This clonotype was observed many times. The V call is TRBV20-1, the J call TRBJ1-2, with D possibly being TRBD1 (6 bases). The V and J ends lost 2 bases and 7 bases respectively, with 17 bases between them. Germline CDR1 is DFQATT and CDR2 is SNEGSKA (reference sequence). CDR3 length equals 14 residues. CDR3 bases: TGCAGTGCTAGATCAAGGGGGGCGCTGATTGGCTACACCTTC. Its translation: CSARSRGALIGYTF.

The sample holds many counts of this clonotype. The rearrangement links TRBV6-1 to TRBJ2-5; 9 bases are shared with TRBD2. The CDR3 is 15 residues long. CDR1 is MNHNS, CDR2 SASEGT, per germline. V was clipped by 3 bases and J by 5 bases; unmatched bases: 7. The CDR3 region is CASSDLSGGGETQYF. CDR3 nucleotides: TGTGCCAGCAGTGACCTTAGCGGGGGCGGGGAGACCCAGTACTTC.

This clonotype was found a few times. The chain uses TRBV9 and TRBJ2-2; 8 nucleotides align to TRBD2. CDR3 length equals 15 residues. Germline V CDR1 and CDR2: SGDLS, YYNGEE. Losses at the gene ends were 6 bases for V and 4 bases for J; bases not matched to a gene: 8. The CDR3 loop is CASNGGEISTGELFF. CDR3 bases: TGTGCCAGCAACGGGGGGGAAATAAGCACCGGGGAGCTGTTTTTT.

This CDR3 reads CAISEGVLSNYGYTF. In nucleotides, the CDR3 is TGTGCCATCAGTGAAGGGGTTCTAAGCAACTATGGCTACACCTTC. J is TRBJ1-2 and V is TRBV10-3, with D tentatively TRBD1 (5 bases). This CDR3 comprises 15 residues. Germline CDR1 ENHRY, CDR2 SYGVKD. V was clipped by 3 bases and J by 2 bases, with 13 bases between them.

This clonotype turned up a few times. The chain employs TRBV6-5 and TRBJ2-2; the match to TRBD2 covers 10 bases. Germline V gives CDR1 MNHEY, CDR2 SVGAGI. Trimming removed 5 bases from V and 6 bases from J; junction bases left unmatched: 6. This CDR3 is built from 15 residues. The CDR3 DNA follows: TGTGCCAGCAGTCTACTAGCGGGATCCCCCGGGGAGCTGTTTTTT. Protein: CASSLLAGSPGELFF.

This clonotype occurred many times. V is TRBV10-3 and J is TRBJ2-7; D remains unclear. The germline CDR1 and CDR2 sequences are ENHRY and SYGVKD. Trimming removed 4 bases at V and 4 bases at J, with 8 bases between. CDR3 length: 12 amino acids. CDR3 coding DNA: TGTGCCATCAGTGGAAGTCATTACGAGCAGTACTTC. This codes for CAISGSHYEQYF.

This clonotype was counted ten times or more. The chain uses TRBV20-1 and TRBJ1-2; D is possibly TRBD1 (6 bases). The CDR3 runs to 18 residues. V lost 0 bases and J 2 bases, leaving 22 bases between the germline ends. Germline V CDR1 and CDR2: DFQATT, SNEGSKA (reference sequence). CDR3 nucleotide sequence: TGCAGTGCTAGAGATAGGGCCGGGGGGACAAAGACGAACTATGGCTACACCTTC. It is translated as CSARDRAGGTKTNYGYTF.

This clonotype has a count of ten or more. The chain uses TRBV6-2 or TRBV6-3 and TRBJ2-2; D may be TRBD2 (6 bases). CDR3 length: 18 amino acids. Germline CDR1 and CDR2: MNHEY and SVGEGT. Trimming left V 6 bases short and J 5 bases short, with 25 bases between. The CDR3 bases are TGTGCCAGCAGCCGGGTGGAGGGTATCCCCCTAATTACCGGGGAGCTGTTTTTT. This codes for CASSRVEGIPLITGELFF.